This T cell receptor (beta chain) emerged from a study of CD8 T cells in Susac syndrome (dated 2019 in TCRdb). Turning to the overall study: Of the Susac syndrome patients who were sequenced, five or six had clinically active disease and roughly 8 were in clinical remission. At blood withdrawal, Susac syndrome patients were either therapy-naive, taking corticosteroids (in some cases with IVIg as well), or taking IVIg alone. Whether CD8+ T cell activation and differentiation in Susac syndrome was antigen driven was tested using repertoire sequencing.

A note on this clonotype: Its binding antigen is unknown. Base quality data are lacking; no much larger clone is found one base away.

RNA was extracted using the RNeasy kit, and roughly 0.5 to 1 ug of the RNA was reverse transcribed with random hexamers. The immunoSEQ multiplex PCR assay, covering 54 Vbeta and 13 Jbeta segments, was used to amplify TCR beta CDR3 regions. PCR amplification bias was corrected using a synthetic template baseline for primer optimization and computational correction. The paper's processing steps were these. Reads were assigned to V, D and J genes according to IMGT and analyzed in immunoSEQ Analyzer, with only productive sequences retained. To calculate clonality, Shannon entropy was normalized by log2 of the number of productive unique sequences and then subtracted from one. For each patient and control, public and private clones were evaluated within the 100 most prevalent clones. Susac-specific clones were defined as absent from healthy and MS cohorts, roughly 1,100 published viral clones and other ImmuneACCESS disease sequences. TCRdb reran the public reads through fastp at Q25 and MiXCR, keeping productive beta chains. For every CDR3 protein sequence, its rows merge into one entry that carries the most common genes and DNA. The V and J calls were determined by TCRdb, not by the authors. Present in this sample are some 180,000 distinct CDR3 sequences, around 94% of which were seen just once. 0.099% of the sample is taken by the ten largest.

Overall results and qualifications from the work: No clonal expansion was detected in the CD4+ T cell repertoire of Susac syndrome patients. The number of individuals in the TCR sequencing and HLA analysis was recognized as being relatively small.

High-throughput TCR beta sequencing profiled peripheral blood CD8+ and CD4+ T cells from healthy donors, Susac syndrome patients and multiple sclerosis patients. Recently defined diagnostic criteria for definite or probable disease were met by the Susac syndrome patients. Bulk CD8+ and CD4+ T cells were purified by magnetic negative isolation, while CD8+ TEMRA cells were enriched using FACS. Blood was collected in EDTA tubes and processed within 24 hours, with PBMCs isolated through density gradient centrifugation. PBMCs intended for TCR sequencing were cryopreserved in liquid nitrogen and thawed later in a water bath at 37 degrees C. The sorted or isolated CD4+, CD8+ and CD8+ TEMRA cells reached a purity of at least 90%. The TCR was taken from a human donor with Susac syndrome. The sample taken for sequencing was CD4+ T cells from PBMCs.

DNA sequence: TGTGCCACCAGCAGAAATTACGAGGGGCAGTTCTTC. It specifies CATSRNYEGQFF. This receptor chain uses TRBV15 and TRBJ2-1; perhaps TRBD2 is the D gene, with 5 bases matching. The junction shows trimming of 2 bases on V and 12 bases on J, plus 11 bases between the germline ends. Its CDR3 holds 12 amino acids, cysteine through phenylalanine. Only CDR3 DNA is held: 36 bases, read in frame from base 1. CDR1 is given as LNHNV and CDR2 as YYDKDF, both from the germline V gene (reference sequence).